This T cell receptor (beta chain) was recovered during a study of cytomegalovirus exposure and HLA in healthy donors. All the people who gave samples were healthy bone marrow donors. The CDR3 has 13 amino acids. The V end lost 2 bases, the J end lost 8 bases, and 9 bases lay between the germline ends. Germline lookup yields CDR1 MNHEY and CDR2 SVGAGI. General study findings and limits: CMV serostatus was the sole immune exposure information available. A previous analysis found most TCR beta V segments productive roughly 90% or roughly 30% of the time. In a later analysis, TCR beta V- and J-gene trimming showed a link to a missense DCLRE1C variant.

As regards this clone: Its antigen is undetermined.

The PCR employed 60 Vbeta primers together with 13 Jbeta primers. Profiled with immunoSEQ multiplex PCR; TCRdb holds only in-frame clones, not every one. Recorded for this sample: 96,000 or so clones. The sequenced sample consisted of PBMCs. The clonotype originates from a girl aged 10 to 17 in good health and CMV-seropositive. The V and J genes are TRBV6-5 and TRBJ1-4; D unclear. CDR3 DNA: TGTGCCAGCAGTTACCAAATACGGGAAAAACTGTTTTTT. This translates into CASSYQIREKLFF.